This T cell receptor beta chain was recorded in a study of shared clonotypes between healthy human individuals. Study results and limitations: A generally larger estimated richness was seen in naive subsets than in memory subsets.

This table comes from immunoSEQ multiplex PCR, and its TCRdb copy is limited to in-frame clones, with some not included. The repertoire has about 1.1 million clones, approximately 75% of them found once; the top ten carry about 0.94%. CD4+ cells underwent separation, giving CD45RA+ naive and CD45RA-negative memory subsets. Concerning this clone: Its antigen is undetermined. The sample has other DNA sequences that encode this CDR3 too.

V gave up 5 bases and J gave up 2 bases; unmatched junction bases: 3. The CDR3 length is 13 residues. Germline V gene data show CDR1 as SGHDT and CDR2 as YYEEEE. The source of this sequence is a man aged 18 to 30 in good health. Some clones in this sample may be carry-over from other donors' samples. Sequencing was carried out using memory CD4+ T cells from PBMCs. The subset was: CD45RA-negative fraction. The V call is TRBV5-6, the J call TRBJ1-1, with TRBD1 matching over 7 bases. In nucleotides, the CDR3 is TGTGCCAGCAGAGGGACAGCTAACACTGAAGCTTTCTTT. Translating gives CASRGTANTEAFF.